The clone carrying this T cell receptor beta chain was seen at least ten times. This sample was taken from a study of CD8 T cells in ankylosing spondylitis. The CDR3 is 18 amino acids. The germline V and J ends were trimmed by 3 bases and 1 base, with 18 bases remaining between them. Each TCR beta library was made by quantitative 5'-RACE that incorporated molecular barcodes. TCRdb re-analysed the 5' RACE reads in MiXCR, keeping a single row per CDR3 protein. The data show about 240,000 distinct CDR3 sequences, 8% to 9.5% seen once. The chain carries TRBV12-3 or TRBV12-4 and TRBJ2-2; D not certain. The sequence derives from a male donor with ankylosing spondylitis or in good health (not recorded which). The sample was blood, either unsorted or a sorted T cell fraction (not recorded which). CDR3 region: CASSFILQSSGNTGELFF. The CDR3 DNA reads TGTGCCAGCAGTTTTATCCTACAGTCTTCAGGGAACACCGGGGAGCTGTTTTTT.